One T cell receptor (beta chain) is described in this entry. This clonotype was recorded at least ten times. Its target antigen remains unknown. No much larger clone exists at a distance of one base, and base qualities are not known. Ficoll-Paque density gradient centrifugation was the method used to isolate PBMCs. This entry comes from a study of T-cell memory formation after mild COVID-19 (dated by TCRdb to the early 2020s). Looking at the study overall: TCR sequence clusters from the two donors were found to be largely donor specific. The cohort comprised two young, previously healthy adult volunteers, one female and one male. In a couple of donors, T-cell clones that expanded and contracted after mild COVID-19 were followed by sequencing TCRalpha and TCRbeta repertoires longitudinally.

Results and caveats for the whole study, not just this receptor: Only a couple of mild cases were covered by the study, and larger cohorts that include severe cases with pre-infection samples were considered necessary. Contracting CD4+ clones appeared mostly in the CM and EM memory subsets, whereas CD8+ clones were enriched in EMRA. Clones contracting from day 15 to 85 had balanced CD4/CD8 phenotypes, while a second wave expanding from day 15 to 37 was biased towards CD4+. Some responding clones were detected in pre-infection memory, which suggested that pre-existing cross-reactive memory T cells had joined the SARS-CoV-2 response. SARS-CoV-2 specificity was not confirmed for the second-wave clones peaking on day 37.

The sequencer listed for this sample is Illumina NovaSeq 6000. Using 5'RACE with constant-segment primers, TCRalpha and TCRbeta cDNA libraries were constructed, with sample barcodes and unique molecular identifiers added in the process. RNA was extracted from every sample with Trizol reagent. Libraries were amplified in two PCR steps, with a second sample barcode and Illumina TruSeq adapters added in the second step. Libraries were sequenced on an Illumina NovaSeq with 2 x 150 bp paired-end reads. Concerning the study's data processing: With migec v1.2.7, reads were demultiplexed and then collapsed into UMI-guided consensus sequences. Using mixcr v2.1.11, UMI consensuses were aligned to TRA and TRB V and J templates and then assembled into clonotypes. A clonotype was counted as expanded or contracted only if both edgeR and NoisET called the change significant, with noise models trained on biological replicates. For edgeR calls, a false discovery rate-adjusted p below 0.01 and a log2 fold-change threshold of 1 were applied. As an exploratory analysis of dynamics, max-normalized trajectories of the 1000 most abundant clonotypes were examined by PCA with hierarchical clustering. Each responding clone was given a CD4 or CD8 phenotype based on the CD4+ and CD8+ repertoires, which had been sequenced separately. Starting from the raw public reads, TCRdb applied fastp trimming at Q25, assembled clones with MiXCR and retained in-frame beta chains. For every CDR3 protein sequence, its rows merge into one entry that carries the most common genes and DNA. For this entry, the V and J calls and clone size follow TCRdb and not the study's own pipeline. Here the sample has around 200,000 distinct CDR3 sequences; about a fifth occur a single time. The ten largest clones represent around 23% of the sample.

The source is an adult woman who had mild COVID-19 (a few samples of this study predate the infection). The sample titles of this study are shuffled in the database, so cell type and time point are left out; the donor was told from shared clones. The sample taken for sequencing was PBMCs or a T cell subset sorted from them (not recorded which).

The CDR3 here reads CASSPTGVSYEQYF. The DNA reads as follows: TGTGCCAGCAGCCCCACAGGGGTGTCCTACGAGCAGTACTTC. The chain couples TRBV7-3 to TRBJ2-7; 7 bases in the junction line up with TRBD1. From V the trimming removes 5 bases and from J it removes 1 base, while the gene matches leave 5 bases of the junction unaccounted for. The CDR3 contains 14 residues, cysteine and phenylalanine counted. Left in the record is the CDR3 DNA by itself, 42 bases read in frame from the first base. Via the germline V gene, CDR1 is SGHTA and CDR2 FQGTGA.